This T cell receptor beta chain was captured in a study of spatial heterogeneity in lung cancer. Whole-study results and caveats: Mutation tallies in tumors tracked expanded intratumoral alpha and beta TCR counts.

Using its own MiXCR run on the 5' RACE reads, TCRdb lists one record per CDR3 protein. The data contain some 4,900 distinct CDR3 sequences, under 15% of them seen just once; the ten biggest clones take up around 10%. Time point here: sample taken at primary tumor resection. This clonotype is medium-sized. Antigen specificity is unknown. This receptor was taken from a female donor with early-stage non-small cell lung cancer. This specimen consisted of lung tumor tissue, obtained at surgery.

CDR3 in amino acids: CSASFSGTGVWQPQHF. The DNA for the CDR3 is TGCAGTGCTAGCTTTTCCGGGACAGGGGTATGGCAGCCCCAGCATTTT. V and J are TRBV20-1 and TRBJ1-5, with 10 bases fitting TRBD1. The CDR3 totals 16 residues. J gave up 7 bases and V 3 bases, and 12 bases lay outside the gene matches. Germline V CDR1 and CDR2: DFQATT, SNEGSKA (reference sequence).